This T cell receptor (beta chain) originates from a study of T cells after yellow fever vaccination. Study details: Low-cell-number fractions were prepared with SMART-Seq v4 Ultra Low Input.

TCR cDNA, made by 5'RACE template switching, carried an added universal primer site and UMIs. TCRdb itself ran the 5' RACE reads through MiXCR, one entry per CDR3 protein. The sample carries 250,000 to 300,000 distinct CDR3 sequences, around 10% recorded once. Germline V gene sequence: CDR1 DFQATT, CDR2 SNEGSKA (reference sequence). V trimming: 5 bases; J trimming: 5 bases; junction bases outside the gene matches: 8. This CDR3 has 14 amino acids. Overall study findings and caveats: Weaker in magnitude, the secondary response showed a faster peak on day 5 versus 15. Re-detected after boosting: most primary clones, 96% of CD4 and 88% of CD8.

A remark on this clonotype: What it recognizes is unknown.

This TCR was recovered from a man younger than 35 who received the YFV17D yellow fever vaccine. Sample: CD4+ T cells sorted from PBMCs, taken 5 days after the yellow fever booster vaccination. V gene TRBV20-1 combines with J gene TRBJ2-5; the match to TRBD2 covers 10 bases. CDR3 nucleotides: TGCAGTGCTCACCGTAGTAGCGGGGGGGAGACCCAGTACTTC. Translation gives CSAHRSSGGETQYF.